This is a list of T cell receptor beta chains from one sample in a study of vaccination effects on CD4 cells after COVID-19. Libraries were prepared by immunoSEQ multiplex PCR; TCRdb keeps only in-frame clonotypes and omits some of them. The sample holds 45,000 or so clones, about 76% seen once. Their antigens are not known. The sequences come from CD4+ T cells from PBMCs cultured without peptide, collected before COVID-19 vaccination. The source of these receptors is a human donor who had a prior SARS-CoV-2 infection. Both conserved end residues are part of each CDR3.

j_call,cdr3_length,v_call,cdr3_aa
TRBJ2-2,15,TRBV2,CASSGVGQGTGELFF
TRBJ2-1,15,TRBV6-6,CASSHPTGGINEQFF
TRBJ2-7,14,TRBV6-2/TRBV6-3,CASSLGTSSYEQYF
TRBJ2-5,14,TRBV6-5,CASSPTGGRETQYF
TRBJ2-3,14,TRBV7-3,CASSPLSSLDTQYF
TRBJ1-4,14,TRBV5-5,CASSRVATNEKLFF
TRBJ2-1,16,TRBV7-9,CASSLALAGAYNEQFF
TRBJ2-1,12,TRBV5-4,CASSRPYNEQFF
TRBJ2-6,15,TRBV6-1,CASSEGVSGANVLTF
TRBJ2-1,16,TRBV27,CASSPLGSGSYNEQFF
TRBJ2-2,17,TRBV18,CASSPLRGAPTTGELFF
TRBJ2-7,14,TRBV3-1/TRBV3-2,CASSFGTVNYEQYF
TRBJ2-5,14,TRBV5-1,CASSPRGLQETQYF
TRBJ2-2,16,TRBV6-5,CASSSYGSFNTGELFF
TRBJ2-5,14,TRBV10-3,CASQGGWGQETQYF
TRBJ1-1,14,TRBV3-1/TRBV3-2,CASSQPGQGTEAFF
TRBJ2-7,14,TRBV7-2,CASSLRTGGAEQYF
TRBJ1-2,15,TRBV5-4,CASSSGLPANYGYTF
TRBJ2-7,16,TRBV15,CATSRSLGQASYEQYF
TRBJ2-5,12,TRBV11-3,CASSLISQTQYF
TRBJ1-2,14,TRBV4-1,CASSQAHSIYGYTF
TRBJ2-1,17,TRBV29-1,CSVEVGVGTSVYNEQFF
TRBJ1-2,13,TRBV7-2,CASSRAGNYGYTF
TRBJ1-2,14,TRBV5-1,CASSSGQGGYGYTF
TRBJ2-5,13,TRBV5-6,CASSLFIQETQYF
TRBJ2-1,18,TRBV7-9,CASSLGQGARSALNEQFF